Following are 32 T cell receptor beta chains from one sample sequenced in a study of blood T cell repertoires in COVID-19. Here immunoSEQ multiplex PCR was the method, and the copy in TCRdb shows in-frame clones only, minus some. The sample lists about 290,000 clones, about 82% occurring once. Sample: peripheral blood. The origin of the receptors is a woman aged 50 to 60 with active or convalescent COVID-19.

The chain links TRBV10-3 to TRBJ2-5; 7 bases line up with TRBD2. This CDR3 is 11 amino acids long. V was pared by 6 bases and J by 5 bases, with 0 bases of the junction left unmatched. Germline CDR1 is ENHRY and CDR2 is SYGVKD. CDR3 region: CAISGGETQYF. The CDR3 DNA reads as TGTGCCATCAGCGGGGGGGAGACCCAGTACTTC.

The chain joins TRBV7-2 to TRBJ2-4; D not resolved. In germline, CDR1 is SGHTA, CDR2 FQGNSA. The CDR3 spans 15 residues. The V gene lost 1 base and the J gene lost 1 base, with 8 bases spanning the gap. The CDR3 sequence: CASSLVVGAKNIQYF. The CDR3 DNA reads TGTGCCAGCAGCTTAGTTGTCGGTGCCAAAAACATTCAGTACTTC. Using reference TRBV7-2 and TRBJ2-4 for the parts outside the CDR3, the full variable domain is GAGVSQSPSNKVTEKGKDVELRCDPISGHTALYWYRQSLGQGLEFLIYFQGNSAPDKSGLPSDRFSAERTGGSVSTLTIQRTQQEDSAVYLCASSLVVGAKNIQYFGAGTRLSVL.

The chain couples TRBV19 to TRBJ2-2, with D possibly being TRBD2 (6 bases). CDR3 size: 15 residues. CDR1 LNHDA and CDR2 SQIVND come from the germline V gene (reference sequence). Trimming shortened V by 4 bases and J by 2 bases, and 11 bases separated the two germline ends. The CDR3 DNA sequence: TGTGCCAGTAGTACCCTCGGGAGTAACACCGGGGAGCTGTTTTTT. This encodes CASSTLGSNTGELFF.

The V and J genes are TRBV16 and TRBJ2-2; no firm D call. The V and J ends lost 4 bases and 8 bases respectively, with 8 bases between them. The germline gives CDR1 KGHSY, CDR2 FQNENV. The length of the CDR3 is 12 residues. CDR3 protein: CASSPRGGELFF. CDR3 DNA sequence: TGTGCCAGCAGCCCACGAGGAGGGGAGCTGTTTTTT.

This rearrangement joins TRBV5-5 to TRBJ2-3; 7 bases align to TRBD1. CDR1 is SGHKS, CDR2 YYEKEE, per germline (reference sequence). The CDR3 has 15 residues. V lost 6 bases, J lost 3 bases, and 10 bases stayed unmatched. CDR3 residues: CASTPGGVRTDTQYF. The CDR3 DNA follows: TGTGCCAGCACCCCAGGGGGAGTGAGGACAGATACGCAGTATTTT.

The J gene is TRBJ2-3, the V gene TRBV11-2, with TRBD2 identical over 9 bases. The CDR3 sequence is 17 residues long. J was trimmed by 4 bases and V by 1 base; bases with no gene match: 9. In germline, CDR1 is SGHAT, CDR2 FQNNGV. The CDR3 coding sequence is TGTGCCAGCAGCTTAGTAAAAGTAGCGGGAGTAGCAGATACGCAGTATTTT. It yields the protein CASSLVKVAGVADTQYF.

The rearrangement uses TRBV27 and TRBJ1-1, with D possibly TRBD1 on 5 matching bases. Germline V gene lookup returns CDR1 MNHEY and CDR2 SMNVEV (reference sequence). The CDR3 totals 15 residues. The V end lost 0 bases, the J end lost 6 bases, and 14 bases lay between the germline ends. The CDR3 is CASSLSRGGVAEAFF. The DNA for the CDR3 is TGTGCCAGCAGTTTATCCCGCGGGGGAGTAGCTGAAGCTTTCTTT.

The V call is TRBV4-1, the J call TRBJ1-2, with 12 bases lining up with TRBD1. V shed 1 base and J 3 bases; nucleotides not matched to a gene: 9. This CDR3 is built from 18 residues. CDR1 and CDR2 (germline): MGHRA, YSYEKL. Here the CDR3 reads CASSQVWGQGARDYGYTF. In nucleotides, the CDR3 is TGCGCCAGCAGCCAAGTATGGGGACAGGGGGCGCGGGACTATGGCTACACCTTC.

This clone was found once. CDR3 DNA: TGCAGCGTCCTCAGGAGGGAGAATTTAGCTAACTATGGCTACACCTTC. Its protein product is CSVLRRENLANYGYTF. This sequence joins TRBV29-1 and TRBJ1-2; D is ambiguous. Trimming stripped 6 bases from V and 0 bases from J, with 20 bases between. The CDR3 covers 16 residues. Germline CDR1 SQVTM, CDR2 ANQGSEA.

The V call is TRBV19, the J call TRBJ2-7; D is perhaps TRBD2 (6 bases). CDR1 LNHDA and CDR2 SQIVND come from the germline V gene (reference sequence). The CDR3 contains 13 residues. The germline V and J ends were trimmed by 4 bases and 3 bases, with 10 bases remaining between them. CDR3 sequence reads: CASSRTIYYEQYF. CDR3 nucleotide sequence: TGTGCCAGTAGTAGGACTATATACTACGAGCAGTACTTC.

This clone was counted a few times. The chain links TRBV6-5 to TRBJ1-2, with D possibly being TRBD1 (5 bases). Germline values: CDR1 MNHEY, CDR2 SVGAGI. V was shortened by 4 bases and J by 8 bases, with 11 bases between the two germline ends. This CDR3 region has 12 residues. CDR3 sequence reads: CASSWGDGGYTF. The CDR3 DNA reads as TGTGCCAGCAGTTGGGGGGACGGCGGCTACACCTTC.

The V gene is TRBV5-6, the J gene TRBJ2-2, with D perhaps matching TRBD1 (5 bases). Germline CDR1 SGHDT, CDR2 YYEEEE. With 10 bases removed from V and 4 bases from J, the gap between germline ends came to 20 bases. The CDR3 totals 15 residues. For the CDR3, the DNA is TGTGCCGGCGAGAAAGGGGCTAGGGGCACCGGGGAGCTGTTTTTT. It is translated as CAGEKGARGTGELFF.

The rearrangement joins TRBV27 to TRBJ2-1; possible D gene TRBD2, 6 bases. This CDR3 contains 17 residues. Germline CDR1 MNHEY, CDR2 SMNVEV (reference sequence). Trimming stripped 5 bases from V and 0 bases from J, with 17 bases between. This chain's CDR3 is CASSRSGATVSYNEQFF. CDR3 DNA: TGTGCCAGCAGTCGATCGGGAGCAACCGTCTCCTACAATGAGCAGTTCTTC.

The chain combines TRBV5-1 with TRBJ2-5, with 8 bases that match TRBD1. J lost 1 base, V lost 4 bases, and 6 bases had no gene match. Germline CDR1 SGHRS, CDR2 YFSETQ. This CDR3 spans 15 amino acids. CDR3 loop: CASSPDRVGQETQYF. CDR3 DNA: TGCGCCAGCAGCCCGGACAGGGTCGGCCAAGAGACCCAGTACTTC.

V usage is TRBV5-1 and J usage is TRBJ2-3; TRBD2 aligns across 8 bases. Germline CDR1 and CDR2: SGHRS and YFSETQ. The junction had 4 bases not matched to a gene; V was cut back by 3 bases and J by 4 bases. The CDR3 extends over 14 amino acids. The CDR3 loop is CASSSAGGADTQYF. DNA of the CDR3: TGCGCCAGCAGCTCGGCGGGGGGAGCAGATACGCAGTATTTT. Full variable domain (outside the CDR3, taken from reference TRBV5-1 and TRBJ2-3): KAGVTQTPRYLIKTRGQQVTLSCSPISGHRSVSWYQQTPGQGLQFLFEYFSETQRNKGNFPGRFSGRQFSNSRSEMNVSTLELGDSALYLCASSSAGGADTQYFGPGTRLTVL.

V and J are TRBV12-5 and TRBJ2-5; 9 bases are a match to TRBD2. CDR1 and CDR2 from the germline V gene are LGHNT and FRNRAP. V was clipped by 2 bases and J by 5 bases; unmatched bases: 3. The CDR3 covers 14 residues. CDR3 in DNA: TGTGCTAGTGGTTTGAACAGCGGGAGGGAGACCCAGTACTTC. It encodes CASGLNSGRETQYF.

The rearrangement links TRBV4-1 to TRBJ2-2; no firm D call. This CDR3 contains 16 residues. V lost 3 bases and J lost 8, with 19 bases in between. In germline, CDR1 is MGHRA, CDR2 YSYEKL. CDR3 coding DNA: TGCGCCAGCAGCCACGAATTGCGGCCGTCCGGGGGGGAGCTGTTTTTT. The encoded protein is CASSHELRPSGGELFF.

The chain recombines TRBV6-1 with TRBJ2-5; 11 bases agree with TRBD2. The CDR3 loop spans 19 amino acids. In germline, CDR1 is MNHNS, CDR2 SASEGT. The V segment lost 4 bases and the J segment 5 bases; nucleotides outside the gene matches: 18. The DNA for the CDR3 is TGTGCCAGCAGTGGCAACAGGCCGGGACTAGCGGCCAAAATGGAGACCCAGTACTTC. Its translation: CASSGNRPGLAAKMETQYF.

This clone has only a few counts. The chain joins TRBV19 to TRBJ2-2; 12 nucleotides agree with TRBD1. Germline loops: CDR1 LNHDA, CDR2 SQIVND (reference sequence). The CDR3 is made up of 16 amino acids. J gave up 6 bases and V 5 bases, and 7 bases lay outside the gene matches. The CDR3 protein is CASSPRDRGLSGELFF. The CDR3 DNA follows: TGTGCCAGTAGTCCCCGGGACAGGGGGCTCTCCGGGGAGCTGTTTTTT.

The J gene is TRBJ1-2, the V gene TRBV4-2, with D perhaps TRBD1 (6 bases). Trimming removed 2 bases at V and 3 bases at J, with 16 bases between. From germline, CDR1 is LGHNA and CDR2 YNFKEQ. This CDR3 is 16 amino acids long. CDR3 coding DNA: TGTGCCAGCAGCCAATTCAAACAGGGACCCCACTATGGCTACACCTTC. It yields the protein CASSQFKQGPHYGYTF.

The gene calls are TRBV11-2 and TRBJ2-3; the D is unclear. V lost 7 bases, J lost 3 bases, and 8 bases lay in between. Germline V gives CDR1 SGHAT, CDR2 FQNNGV. The CDR3 sequence is 12 residues long. The CDR3 DNA follows: TGTGCCAGCACCTTCGGGACAGATACGCAGTATTTT. Protein: CASTFGTDTQYF.

V is TRBV24-1 and J is TRBJ2-1; D might be TRBD2 (6 bases). This CDR3 region has 15 residues. From germline, CDR1 is KGHDR and CDR2 SFDVKD. Trimming removed 2 bases at V and 7 bases at J, with 14 bases between. DNA of the CDR3: TGTGCCACCAGTGATTGGGACTCCCCGGTGAATGAGCAGTTCTTC. It codes for CATSDWDSPVNEQFF.

The chain has TRBV19 and TRBJ2-7; D is possibly TRBD2 (6 bases). V was pared by 5 bases and J by 0 bases, with 11 bases between. Germline CDR1 LNHDA, CDR2 SQIVND (reference sequence). This CDR3 is 14 amino acids long. Here the CDR3 DNA reads TGTGCCAGTAGTTTTCGGCGGGGCTCCTACGAGCAGTACTTC. The encoded protein is CASSFRRGSYEQYF.

The V and J genes are TRBV9 and TRBJ1-3, with D hard to call. Germline CDR1 and CDR2: SGDLS and YYNGEE. The CDR3 length is 15 residues. The germline V and J ends were trimmed by 0 bases and 0 bases, with 7 bases remaining between them. The CDR3 reads CASSVDNFSGNTIYF. As DNA, the CDR3 is TGTGCCAGCAGCGTAGATAATTTCTCTGGAAACACCATATATTTT. Full variable domain (outside the CDR3, taken from reference TRBV9 and TRBJ1-3): DSGVTQTPKHLITATGQRVTLRCSPRSGDLSVYWYQQSLDQGLQFLIQYYNGEERAKGNILERFSAQQFPDLHSELNLSSLELGDSALYFCASSVDNFSGNTIYFGEGSWLTVV.

As for this clone: A single base separates this from a much larger clone, so it may be a read error. V usage is TRBV11-3 and J usage is TRBJ1-1; D unclear. The germline gives CDR1 SGHNT, CDR2 YENEEA. The CDR3 is 13 amino acids. Trimming removed 1 base at V and 0 bases at J, with 3 bases between. In DNA form, the CDR3 reads TGTGCCAGCAGCTTAGCCATGAACACTGAAGCTTTCTTT. It yields the protein CASSLAMNTEAFF. The variable domain in full, completed from reference TRBV11-3 and TRBJ1-1, reads EAGVVQSPRYKIIEKKQPVAFWCNPISGHNTLYWYLQNLGQGPELLIRYENEEAVDDSQLPKDRFSAERLKGVDSTLKIQPAELGDSAVYLCASSLAMNTEAFFGQGTRLTVV.

V gene TRBV5-4 combines with J gene TRBJ1-2, with a possible D match to TRBD1 (6 bases). Germline lookup yields CDR1 SGHNT and CDR2 YYREEE (reference sequence). V gave up 4 bases and J gave up 4 bases, with 17 bases separating them. The CDR3 spans 15 residues. CDR3 nucleotides: TGTGCCAGCAGCCGAGGGAAGGAAGGGGGCTATGGCTACACCTTC. Amino acid sequence: CASSRGKEGGYGYTF.

The chain recombines TRBV7-6 with TRBJ1-2, with D perhaps matching TRBD1 (6 bases). The CDR3 loop spans 11 amino acids. Looked up from germline, CDR1 is SGHVS and CDR2 is FNYEAQ. Trimming pared 8 bases from V and 7 bases from J, leaving 11 bases between. The CDR3 sequence: CASLTGFGYTF. CDR3 coding DNA: TGTGCCAGCCTAACAGGGTTTGGCTACACCTTC.

The chain links TRBV9 to TRBJ2-2; 7 positions agree with TRBD2. CDR3 size: 17 residues. The junction had 9 bases not matched to a gene; V was cut back by 0 bases and J by 4 bases. CDR1 is SGDLS and CDR2 is YYNGEE in the germline V gene. CDR3 in amino acids: CASSVGLETSSTGELFF. CDR3 nucleotides: TGTGCCAGCAGCGTAGGTCTAGAGACTAGCAGCACCGGGGAGCTGTTTTTT.

The chain combines TRBV3-1 (or the pseudogene TRBV3-2) with TRBJ1-5, with 11 bases aligning to TRBD1. Per the germline V gene, CDR1 is LGHDT and CDR2 is YNNKEL (reference sequence). Losses at the gene ends were 1 base for V and 0 bases for J; bases not matched to a gene: 2. The CDR3 loop spans 17 amino acids. CDR3 region: CASSQGGTGGSNQPQHF. Written as DNA, the CDR3 is TGTGCCAGCAGCCAAGGGGGGACAGGGGGTAGCAATCAGCCCCAGCATTTT.

This clone is a singleton in its sample. This rearrangement joins TRBV4-1 to TRBJ2-4; 7 bases fit TRBD2. CDR3 length equals 16 residues. V was clipped by 0 bases and J by 0 bases; unmatched bases: 2. Per the germline V gene, CDR1 is MGHRA and CDR2 is YSYEKL. CDR3 residues: CASSQEAGAAKNIQYF. The CDR3 DNA sequence: TGCGCCAGCAGCCAAGAGGCGGGAGCAGCCAAAAACATTCAGTACTTC.

This clone came up once. This sequence joins TRBV5-1 and TRBJ2-1; D not resolved. Trimming took 0 bases from V and 5 from J, leaving 9 bases between them. Germline V lookup: CDR1 SGHRS, CDR2 YFSETQ. The CDR3 has 14 amino acids. CDR3 sequence reads: CASSLATVDNEQFF. For the CDR3, the DNA is TGCGCCAGCAGCTTGGCCACGGTGGACAATGAGCAGTTCTTC.

The chain couples TRBV6-1 to TRBJ2-6; D possibly corresponds to TRBD1 (5 bases). Trimming took 4 bases from V and 0 from J, leaving 13 bases between them. Germline V gene sequence: CDR1 MNHNS, CDR2 SASEGT. This CDR3 contains 17 residues. CDR3 amino acids: CASSGGWGGSGANVLTF. The CDR3 DNA follows: TGTGCCAGCAGTGGAGGTTGGGGCGGCTCTGGGGCCAACGTCCTGACTTTC.